Following are 14 T cell receptor beta chains from one sample sequenced in a study of lymphopenia after photon versus proton radiotherapy. Libraries were prepared by immunoSEQ multiplex PCR; TCRdb keeps only in-frame clonotypes and omits some of them. Among tens of thousands of clones listed, approximately 90% were seen once. The sample consisted of peripheral blood, taken from a patient treated with photon-based radiotherapy. These receptor sequences come from a woman aged 70-85 years with pancreatic cancer.

V and J are TRBV15 and TRBJ2-2; 7 positions match TRBD1. CDR1 is LNHNV, CDR2 YYDKDF, per germline (reference sequence). The CDR3 covers 13 residues. V lost 11 bases, J lost 7 bases, and 10 bases stayed unmatched. Here the CDR3 reads CASRDSGSGELFF. The CDR3 DNA follows: TGTGCCTCTCGGGACAGTGGGAGCGGGGAGCTGTTTTTT. The full variable domain, in which reference TRBV15 and TRBJ2-2 provide the parts outside the CDR3, is DAMVIQNPRYQVTQFGKPVTLSCSQTLNHNVMYWYQQKSSQAPKLLFHYYDKDFNNEADTPDNFQSRRPNTSFCFLDIRSPGLGDTAMYLCASRDSGSGELFFGEGSRLTVL.

The genes are TRBV29-1 and TRBJ2-1, with 11 nucleotides matching TRBD2. CDR1 is SQVTM and CDR2 is ANQGSEA in the germline V gene. V shed 5 bases and J 6 bases; nucleotides not matched to a gene: 12. The CDR3 runs 16 residues. The CDR3 DNA follows: TGCAGCGTTCCCCGAGGGCTAGCGGGAGGCCGCAATGAGCAGTTCTTC. Translating gives CSVPRGLAGGRNEQFF.

The chain uses TRBV19 and TRBJ2-7; TRBD2 matches 10 bases. The CDR3 covers 15 residues. V was pared by 4 bases and J by 6 bases, with 9 bases of the junction left unmatched. Germline CDR1 reads LNHDA; CDR2 reads SQIVND (reference sequence). The CDR3 spells CASSTLSSGRSEQYF. In nucleotides, the CDR3 is TGTGCCAGTAGTACCTTGTCTAGCGGGAGAAGCGAGCAGTACTTC.

This rearrangement joins TRBV7-9 to TRBJ2-5; TRBD2 aligns across 9 bases. Trimming took 5 bases from V and 5 from J; bases not matched to a gene: 6. Germline lookup yields CDR1 SEHNR and CDR2 FQNEAQ (reference sequence). This CDR3 contains 14 residues. CDR3 amino acids: CASSPGTSLETQYF. The CDR3 DNA sequence: TGTGCCAGCAGCCCCGGGACTAGCTTGGAGACCCAGTACTTC.

The rearrangement uses TRBV4-1 and TRBJ1-2, with 7 bases fitting TRBD1. Germline CDR1 and CDR2: MGHRA and YSYEKL. The CDR3 loop spans 15 amino acids. V dropped 1 base and J dropped 5; count of bases not matched to a gene: 7. CDR3: CASSQAPGQEYGYTF. The CDR3 coding sequence is TGCGCCAGCAGCCAAGCCCCAGGACAGGAATATGGCTACACCTTC.

V usage is TRBV11-2 and J usage is TRBJ1-2; 9 nucleotides match TRBD1. There are 15 residues in the CDR3. CDR1 is SGHAT, CDR2 FQNNGV, per germline. Trimming cost V 5 bases and J 4 bases; bases outside gene matches: 8. As DNA, the CDR3 is TGTGCCAGCAGCCCTGGACAGGGGCCGGTCTATGGCTACACCTTC. The encoded protein is CASSPGQGPVYGYTF.

This chain joins TRBV18 and TRBJ2-1; weak D call: TRBD1 (5 bases). The germline CDR1 and CDR2 sequences are KGHSH and LQKENI. V was clipped by 0 bases and J by 9 bases, with 9 bases between them. The CDR3 spans 13 residues. The CDR3 here is CASSPPGQSEQFF. For the CDR3, the DNA is TGTGCCAGCTCACCACCGGGGCAAAGTGAGCAGTTCTTC.

The chain employs TRBV12-5 and TRBJ1-3; no definite D call. Germline CDR1 and CDR2: LGHNT and FRNRAP. The CDR3 runs 13 residues. Trimming shortened V by 3 bases and J by 0 bases, and 3 bases separated the two germline ends. CDR3 loop: CASGFSSGNTIYF. As DNA, the CDR3 is TGTGCTAGTGGTTTCTCCTCTGGAAACACCATATATTTT.

The chain combines TRBV2 with TRBJ2-3, with D possibly called TRBD1 or TRBD2 (5 bases each). CDR1 is SNHLY and CDR2 is FYNNEI in the germline V gene. Trimming took off 6 bases at V and 5 bases at J, with 15 bases between the two ends. The CDR3 covers 14 residues. The DNA for the CDR3 is TGTGCCAGCAGGAGCGGATCTGGGGGAGATACGCAGTATTTT. Encoded protein: CASRSGSGGDTQYF. Full variable domain (remainder filled in from reference TRBV2 and TRBJ2-3): EPEVTQTPSHQVTQMGQEVILRCVPISNHLYFYWYRQILGQKVEFLVSFYNNEISEKSEIFDDQFSVERPDGSNFTLKIRSTKLEDSAMYFCASRSGSGGDTQYFGPGTRLTVL.

CDR3 sequence reads: CASSQAFTGASGRRSETQYF. DNA for the CDR3: TGCGCCAGCAGCCAAGCCTTTACGGGGGCTAGCGGGAGGCGTTCAGAGACCCAGTACTTC. The chain is built from TRBV4-3 and TRBJ2-5; 11 bases are a match to TRBD2. This CDR3 is built from 20 residues. J lost 4 bases, V lost 1 base, and 17 bases had no gene match. Germline CDR1 is LGHNA and CDR2 is YSLEER.

The chain carries TRBV5-1 and TRBJ2-5, with TRBD2 matching over 7 bases. The CDR3 contains 15 residues. Trimming removed 0 bases from V and 4 bases from J; junction bases left unmatched: 6. Germline V gene sequence: CDR1 SGHRS, CDR2 YFSETQ. Written as DNA, the CDR3 is TGCGCCAGCAGCTTGGCCGGTCCGGGAGGAGAGACCCAGTACTTC. Translating it yields CASSLAGPGGETQYF.

V and J are TRBV6-4 and TRBJ1-5; D is unclear. Trimming shortened V by 4 bases and J by 4 bases, and 8 bases separated the two germline ends. The CDR3 has 13 amino acids. Germline CDR1 MRHNA, CDR2 SNTAGT. DNA of the CDR3: TGTGCCAGCAGTGGAGAACTTAATCAGCCCCAGCATTTT. This codes for CASSGELNQPQHF.

This chain joins TRBV29-1 and TRBJ2-1, with 8 bases identical to TRBD1. This CDR3 has 12 amino acids. V was pared by 5 bases and J by 7 bases, with 4 bases of the junction left unmatched. Germline lookup yields CDR1 SQVTM and CDR2 ANQGSEA. CDR3 nucleotide sequence: TGCAGCGTTTCCGGACAGGGTAATGAGCAGTTCTTC. Its translation is CSVSGQGNEQFF.

The V and J genes are TRBV5-1 and TRBJ2-7; TRBD2 matches 8 bases. Germline V CDR1 and CDR2: SGHRS, YFSETQ. The trim removed 3 bases at V and 2 bases at J, leaving 4 bases unmatched. The CDR3 spans 14 residues. This CDR3 is CASSSGLEPYEQYF. The CDR3 coding sequence is TGCGCCAGCAGCTCGGGACTAGAACCCTACGAGCAGTACTTC.